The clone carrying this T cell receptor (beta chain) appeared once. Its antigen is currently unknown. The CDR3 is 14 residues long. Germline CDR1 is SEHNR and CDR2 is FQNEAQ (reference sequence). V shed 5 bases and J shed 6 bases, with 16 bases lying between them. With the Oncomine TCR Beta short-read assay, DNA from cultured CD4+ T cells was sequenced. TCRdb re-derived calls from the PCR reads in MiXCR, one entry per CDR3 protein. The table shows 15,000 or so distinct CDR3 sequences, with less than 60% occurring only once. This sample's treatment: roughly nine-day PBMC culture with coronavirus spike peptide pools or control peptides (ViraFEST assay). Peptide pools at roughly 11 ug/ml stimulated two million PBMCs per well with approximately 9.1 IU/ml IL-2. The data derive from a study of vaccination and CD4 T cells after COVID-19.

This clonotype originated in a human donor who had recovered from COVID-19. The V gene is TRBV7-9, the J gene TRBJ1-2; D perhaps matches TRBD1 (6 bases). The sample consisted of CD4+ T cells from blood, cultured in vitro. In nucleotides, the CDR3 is TGTGCCAGCAGCCCCTGGGCAGGGGATAATGGCTACACCTTC. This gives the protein CASSPWAGDNGYTF.